This entry lists 8 T cell receptor beta chains sequenced from one sample in a study of shared clonotypes between healthy human individuals (dated by TCRdb to 2019 to 2021). CD8 naive samples were CD45RO-negative cells positively selected for CCR7, giving a CD45RA+CCR7+ population that excluded TemRA cells. Library prep was done by the immunoSEQ multiplex PCR assay. Held by TCRdb, this immuneACCESS table contains in-frame sequences only and omits some clones. Under half of the omission traces to an unresolved V gene where checked; the cause of the rest is unknown. The sample table contains about 800,000 clones; only one count was recorded for 96% of them. The biggest ten clones account for less than 0.25% of the sample. Input material: naive CD8+ T cells sorted from blood. Reading the label with the study, this specimen's cell subset or site is: CD45RA+CCR7+. The receptors originated from a young man in good health.

The count of this clone is one. The CDR3 nucleotides are TGTGCCAGCAGCGTAGGCAGGATTCCGTCTTCCTACAATGAGCAGTTCTTC. It codes for CASSVGRIPSSYNEQFF. V is TRBV9 and J is TRBJ2-1; D unclear. Germline CDR1 reads SGDLS; CDR2 reads YYNGEE. The CDR3 totals 17 residues. Trimming cost V 0 bases and J 1 base, with 14 bases left between them.

The table lists this clone with a few counts. This rearrangement joins TRBV15 to TRBJ2-2; TRBD1 is a possible D gene (6 bases). Germline V gene data show CDR1 as LNHNV and CDR2 as YYDKDF (reference sequence). The CDR3 extends over 17 amino acids. V lost 5 bases and J lost 3, with 19 bases in between. CDR3 nucleotide sequence: TGTGCCACCAGCGACGGCAGGGGCGTATGGCACACCGGGGAGCTGTTTTTT. This translates into CATSDGRGVWHTGELFF.

The chain recombines TRBV14 with TRBJ1-4, with a weak D call TRBD1 (6 bases). Between the trimmed V and J ends, which lost 5 bases and 8 bases, there was a span of 18 bases. The CDR3 contains 15 residues. Germline CDR1 and CDR2: SGHDN and FVKESK. The CDR3 is CASSDQDSVGEKLFF. The CDR3 bases are TGTGCCAGCAGCGACCAGGACAGCGTGGGAGAAAAACTGTTTTTT.

The chain uses TRBV27 and TRBJ1-1; a weak D match, TRBD1 (5 bases). The CDR3 runs to 16 residues. V was trimmed by 1 base and J by 5 bases, leaving 17 bases between them. From germline, CDR1 is MNHEY and CDR2 SMNVEV (reference sequence). This CDR3 reads CASSLLGLGGSTEAFF. CDR3 DNA: TGTGCCAGCAGTTTATTAGGCTTGGGGGGGTCTACTGAAGCTTTCTTT.

V usage is TRBV11-2 and J usage is TRBJ1-1; D perhaps matches TRBD1 (5 bases). Germline V gives CDR1 SGHAT, CDR2 FQNNGV. The V end lost 6 bases, the J end lost 13 bases, and 27 bases lay between the germline ends. This CDR3 comprises 15 residues. The CDR3 bases are TGTGCCAGCAGACCCCTAGGGGAATCGGAACTGAAGCTTTTCTTT. As protein: CASRPLGESELKLFF.

The chain carries TRBV15 and TRBJ2-7; D remains ambiguous. Trimming left V 1 base short and J 2 bases short, with 12 bases between. Germline V gene data show CDR1 as LNHNV and CDR2 as YYDKDF (reference sequence). The CDR3 is 15 amino acids. The CDR3 DNA reads as TGTGCCACCAGCAGAGGTGAGACTCTCCCCTACGAGCAGTACTTC. This translates into CATSRGETLPYEQYF.

The chain is built from TRBV28 and TRBJ1-5; 9 bases are shared with TRBD1. Germline V lookup: CDR1 MDHEN, CDR2 SYDVKM. Unmatched junction bases numbered 8, after V lost 6 bases and J lost 5 bases. The CDR3 is 15 amino acids. The CDR3 region is CASRLQGAGYQPQHF. The CDR3 nucleotides are TGTGCCAGCAGGTTACAGGGGGCCGGATATCAGCCCCAGCATTTT.

The J gene is TRBJ2-2, the V gene TRBV12-5; D is perhaps TRBD1 or TRBD2 (5 bases each). The CDR3 sequence is 16 residues long. V lost 6 bases and J lost 3, with 17 bases in between. Germline V gives CDR1 LGHNT, CDR2 FRNRAP. The CDR3 bases are TGTGCTAGTGGCTCCGTGGGGGAGAGAGACACCGGGGAGCTGTTTTTT. It is translated as CASGSVGERDTGELFF.